The 27 T cell receptor beta chains listed next were all sequenced from one sample in a study of cytomegalovirus exposure and HLA in healthy donors. Vbeta (60) and Jbeta (13) primers were used in the PCR. The repertoire was sequenced with immunoSEQ multiplex PCR; TCRdb's copy has only in-frame clones and lacks some. Seen here are around 50,000 clones, roughly 80% observed once, and the top ten hold more than 7%. The sequencing sample was made of PBMCs. These receptors were obtained from a man aged 25-45 years in good health and CMV-seropositive.

This chain links TRBV5-1 with TRBJ1-6; possibly TRBD1 for D (5 bases). Trimming cost V 0 bases and J 6 bases, with 13 bases left between them. This CDR3 comprises 16 residues. Germline values: CDR1 SGHRS, CDR2 YFSETQ. The CDR3: CASSLDAGVANSPLHF. The CDR3 DNA is TGCGCCAGCAGCTTGGATGCGGGGGTCGCTAATTCACCCCTCCACTTT.

This clone came up once. The genes are TRBV6-1 and TRBJ1-5; D is uncertain. Germline V gives CDR1 MNHNS, CDR2 SASEGT. The ends were cut back, 2 bases at V and 4 bases at J, with 18 bases in the middle. The CDR3 has 17 amino acids. The CDR3 nucleotides are TGTGCCAGCAGTGAAACACTACGGACGGGAAAGAATCAGCCCCAGCATTTT. Residues: CASSETLRTGKNQPQHF.

The chain has TRBV6-5 and TRBJ2-7; 9 bases are a match to TRBD1. The CDR3 spans 15 residues. V lost 0 bases, J lost 2 bases, and 2 bases stayed unmatched. Germline assignment: CDR1 MNHEY and CDR2 SVGAGI. The CDR3, as DNA: TGTGCCAGCAGTTACTCGAGGACAGGGGCCTACGAGCAGTACTTC. It specifies CASSYSRTGAYEQYF.

The sample holds a few counts of this clone. The chain is built from TRBV5-1 and TRBJ2-1; 9 positions agree with TRBD2. Germline V gene sequence: CDR1 SGHRS, CDR2 YFSETQ. There are 16 residues in the CDR3. V lost 0 bases, J lost 2 bases, and 3 bases stayed unmatched. The CDR3 reads CASSLERGAPYNEQFF. The DNA for the CDR3 is TGCGCCAGCAGCTTGGAGCGGGGGGCTCCCTACAATGAGCAGTTCTTC.

This chain connects TRBV11-1 to TRBJ1-1, with D possibly being TRBD1 (5 bases). The CDR3 has 15 amino acids. With 7 bases removed from V and 3 bases from J, the gap between germline ends came to 18 bases. The germline gives CDR1 SGHAT, CDR2 FQDESV (reference sequence). The CDR3 region has the DNA TGTGCCAGCAAAGTCAGGGTAACTTTGGACACTGAAGCTTTCTTT. This sequence encodes CASKVRVTLDTEAFF.

This clone was found once. The DNA for the CDR3 is TGTGCCAGCAGCTCCCGGGGCTATGGCTACACCTTC. It codes for CASSSRGYGYTF. This chain uses TRBV7-9 with TRBJ1-2; unclear D gene. Trimming took off 4 bases at V and 4 bases at J, with 7 bases between the two ends. Germline-derived CDR1 and CDR2 are SEHNR and FQNEAQ (reference sequence). CDR3 size: 12 residues.

V usage is TRBV5-6 and J usage is TRBJ1-1; D ambiguous. The CDR3 covers 12 residues. CDR1 and CDR2 from the germline V gene are SGHDT and YYEEEE. The V end was cut by 1 base, the J end by 4 bases, with 5 bases between. Written as DNA, the CDR3 is TGTGCCAGCAGCTTGTCCAGCACTGAAGCTTTCTTT. It codes for CASSLSSTEAFF.

This chain uses TRBV6-6 with TRBJ2-3; 9 nucleotides match TRBD1. The CDR3 contains 14 residues. The germline V gene has CDR1 MNHNY and CDR2 SVGAGI (reference sequence). The V and J ends lost 2 bases and 6 bases, in that order; junction bases with no gene match: 3. The CDR3 DNA sequence: TGTGCCAGCAGTTACGACAGGGGGAGGGATACGCAGTATTTT. It specifies CASSYDRGRDTQYF.

The chain's CDR3 is CASSFWETNTEAFF. In DNA form, the CDR3 reads TGCGCCAGCAGCTTCTGGGAGACGAACACTGAAGCTTTCTTT. J is TRBJ1-1 and V is TRBV5-1; D gene uncertain. Germline V gene sequence: CDR1 SGHRS, CDR2 YFSETQ. With 2 bases removed from V and 1 base from J, the gap between germline ends came to 9 bases. The CDR3 runs to 14 residues.

The chain employs TRBV5-5 and TRBJ1-1; D unresolved. The germline gives CDR1 SGHKS, CDR2 YYEKEE (reference sequence). V lost 0 bases and J 0 bases, leaving 6 bases between the germline ends. This CDR3 spans 14 amino acids. The CDR3 here is CASSLAGMNTEAFF. CDR3 DNA sequence: TGTGCCAGCAGCTTGGCGGGTATGAACACTGAAGCTTTCTTT.

The chain uses TRBV19 and TRBJ1-6; TRBD1 might be the D (6 bases). V was shortened by 3 bases and J by 8 bases, with 11 bases between the two germline ends. CDR3 length: 14 residues. Germline CDR1 reads LNHDA; CDR2 reads SQIVND (reference sequence). CDR3 residues: CASSMQGWDSPLHF. The CDR3 DNA follows: TGTGCCAGTAGTATGCAGGGGTGGGATTCACCCCTCCACTTT.

The J gene is TRBJ1-4, the V gene TRBV5-1; no firm D call. V was pared by 4 bases and J by 10 bases, with 20 bases between. The CDR3 sequence is 15 residues long. CDR1 is SGHRS and CDR2 is YFSETQ in the germline V gene. The CDR3 here is CASSINPTRGGKLFF. The DNA for the CDR3 is TGCGCCAGCAGCATAAACCCGACCCGAGGAGGAAAACTGTTTTTT.

This clone has a single count. This chain links TRBV7-6 with TRBJ1-4; D gene uncertain. Germline V lookup: CDR1 SGHVS, CDR2 FNYEAQ. The CDR3 spans 15 residues. V was clipped by 5 bases and J by 5 bases, with 15 bases between them. CDR3 DNA sequence: TGTGCCAGCAGCCCGACGGAACTACCGAATGAAAAACTGTTTTTT. Translating it yields CASSPTELPNEKLFF.

V gene TRBV5-4 combines with J gene TRBJ2-7; D ambiguous. V lost 3 bases and J 2 bases, leaving 12 bases between the germline ends. Germline loops: CDR1 SGHNT, CDR2 YYREEE (reference sequence). CDR3 size: 14 residues. CDR3 bases: TGTGCCAGCAGCTCGCCCCGGTCGCCCTACGAGCAGTACTTC. Its protein product is CASSSPRSPYEQYF. Together with reference TRBV5-4 and TRBJ2-7, the CDR3 gives the full variable domain: ETGVTQSPTHLIKTRGQQVTLRCSSQSGHNTVSWYQQALGQGPQFIFQYYREEENGRGNFPPRFSGLQFPNYSSELNVNALELDDSALYLCASSSPRSPYEQYFGPGTRLTVT.

The chain uses TRBV7-7 and TRBJ2-1, with D maybe TRBD1 (6 bases). The CDR3 loop spans 16 amino acids. The germline CDR1 and CDR2 sequences are SSHAT and FNYEAQ (reference sequence). The V gene lost 1 base and the J gene lost 0 bases, with 10 bases spanning the gap. CDR3 nucleotide sequence: TGTGCCAGCAGCTTAGGGACAGCAGTCTCCTACAATGAGCAGTTCTTC. This sequence encodes CASSLGTAVSYNEQFF.

The gene calls are TRBV5-4 and TRBJ2-5; 8 bases align to TRBD1. The CDR3 length is 15 residues. Germline-derived CDR1 and CDR2 are SGHNT and YYREEE (reference sequence). V was clipped by 6 bases and J by 9 bases; unmatched bases: 16. The CDR3 sequence is CASMDRALQEMPQYF. The DNA for the CDR3 is TGTGCCAGCATGGACAGGGCGCTACAAGAGATGCCCCAGTACTTC.

The rearrangement joins TRBV10-3 to TRBJ2-5; 7 positions match TRBD1. J lost 3 bases, V lost 7 bases, and 8 bases had no gene match. Germline CDR1 ENHRY, CDR2 SYGVKD. The CDR3 is 14 residues long. CDR3 residues: CAIMSPGQKETQYF. CDR3 DNA sequence: TGTGCCATCATGTCCCCGGGACAGAAAGAGACCCAGTACTTC.

This rearrangement joins TRBV15 to TRBJ2-1, with D possibly matching TRBD1 (6 bases). Trimming cost V 3 bases and J 8 bases, with 8 bases left between them. This CDR3 spans 12 amino acids. Germline CDR1 is LNHNV and CDR2 is YYDKDF (reference sequence). CDR3: CATSRAGDEQFF. DNA of the CDR3: TGTGCCACCAGCAGGGCAGGGGATGAGCAGTTCTTC.

V and J are TRBV9 and TRBJ2-3, with 8 positions matching TRBD1. The CDR3 totals 13 residues. Germline V gene data show CDR1 as SGDLS and CDR2 as YYNGEE. The V and J ends lost 2 bases and 5 bases, in that order; junction bases with no gene match: 1. The CDR3: CASSVGQGDTQYF. DNA for the CDR3: TGTGCCAGCAGCGTCGGACAGGGAGATACGCAGTATTTT. Supplemented by reference TRBV9 and TRBJ2-3, the full variable domain reads DSGVTQTPKHLITATGQRVTLRCSPRSGDLSVYWYQQSLDQGLQFLIQYYNGEERAKGNILERFSAQQFPDLHSELNLSSLELGDSALYFCASSVGQGDTQYFGPGTRLTVL.

The rearrangement joins TRBV27 to TRBJ2-7; 7 nucleotides line up with TRBD1. The CDR3 covers 16 residues. V was clipped by 5 bases and J by 2 bases; unmatched bases: 12. CDR1 is MNHEY, CDR2 SMNVEV, per germline (reference sequence). CDR3 nucleotide sequence: TGTGCCAGCAGTCCCCCGACAGGGTCCGATACCTACGAGCAGTACTTC. Amino acid sequence: CASSPPTGSDTYEQYF.

The chain has TRBV5-1 and TRBJ1-1; TRBD1 matches at 8 bases. Germline CDR1 is SGHRS and CDR2 is YFSETQ. This CDR3 contains 15 residues. The J segment lost 3 bases and the V segment lost 0 bases, leaving 4 bases of the junction unmatched. The CDR3 bases are TGCGCCAGCAGCTTGGTACAGGGGGGCTACACTGAAGCTTTCTTT. Protein: CASSLVQGGYTEAFF.

This clone was detected only a few times. The chain is built from TRBV7-9 and TRBJ2-5; D is undetermined. Near its end, the DNA agrees better with TRBJ2-7, so the J call may be wrong. The CDR3 length is 13 residues. Germline CDR1 and CDR2: SEHNR and FQNEAQ (reference sequence). CDR3 coding DNA: TGTGCCAGCAGCTTAGGGCGGTCCTACGAGCAGTACTTC. Translating gives CASSLGRSYEQYF.

This rearrangement joins TRBV6-1 to TRBJ2-2; weak D call: TRBD2 (7 bases). Germline V CDR1 and CDR2: MNHNS, SASEGT. Trimming left V 7 bases short and J 2 bases short, with 14 bases between. CDR3 length equals 15 residues. CDR3 nucleotides: TGTGCCAGCACCTCGGGGGGCCTAAACACCGGGGAGCTGTTTTTT. Its translation: CASTSGGLNTGELFF.

The chain links TRBV28 to TRBJ2-5; 8 bases line up with TRBD2. From germline, CDR1 is MDHEN and CDR2 SYDVKM. J gave up 7 bases and V 6 bases, and 10 bases lay outside the gene matches. The CDR3 has 14 amino acids. The CDR3 reads CASSPPAGGGTQYF. The CDR3 nucleotides are TGTGCCAGCAGCCCCCCGGCGGGGGGAGGGACCCAGTACTTC. Full variable domain (outside the CDR3, taken from reference TRBV28 and TRBJ2-5): DVKVTQSSRYLVKRTGEKVFLECVQDMDHENMFWYRQDPGLGLRLIYFSYDVKMKEKGDIPEGYSVSREKKERFSLILESASTNQTSMYLCASSPPAGGGTQYFGPGTRLLVL.

The chain employs TRBV14 and TRBJ1-2; D is uncertain. Germline-derived CDR1 and CDR2 are SGHDN and FVKESK. CDR3 length: 16 amino acids. The germline V and J ends were trimmed by 1 base and 4 bases, with 16 bases remaining between them. The CDR3 DNA reads as TGTGCCAGCAGCCAAGGGGTCAACGAGGTGTTCTATGGCTACACCTTC. It specifies CASSQGVNEVFYGYTF.

The chain links TRBV7-2 to TRBJ2-3, with 11 bases lining up with TRBD2. Trimming cost V 1 base and J 1 base; bases outside gene matches: 4. The CDR3 has 17 residues. The germline CDR1 and CDR2 sequences are SGHTA and FQGNSA. CDR3 loop: CASSLVAGGRGTDTQYF. Written as DNA, the CDR3 is TGTGCCAGCAGCTTAGTAGCGGGGGGGCGAGGCACAGATACGCAGTATTTT.

A few counts support this clone. The chain recombines TRBV7-3 with TRBJ1-2, with D perhaps TRBD1 (5 bases). CDR1 and CDR2 from the germline V gene are SGHTA and FQGTGA. The CDR3 length is 11 residues. Trimming removed 8 bases from V and 7 bases from J, with 11 bases in between. The CDR3 DNA sequence: TGTGCCAGCGGGCAGGGTGGTGGCTACACCTTC. Protein sequence: CASGQGGGYTF.